A single T cell receptor beta chain is shown here with its context. Its antigen is not known. Sequenced by immunoSEQ multiplex PCR; TCRdb stores in-frame clones only, minus some. The repertoire includes about 160,000 clones, 88% of them detected once, and 3% sits in the top ten. This specimen comes from a study of cytotoxic CD8 clonotypes in ibrutinib-treated CLL. About the research overall: Within the patient group, 11 were relapsed/refractory and approximately 14 treatment-naive, and 17 were IGHV unmutated. Study conclusions and caveats: Clonality increased at ibrutinib response, then returned toward baseline at progression. The clonality rise at ibrutinib response reflected private clonotype expansion.

Germline V lookup: CDR1 MNHNY, CDR2 SVGAGI (reference sequence). The V and J ends lost 0 bases and 0 bases respectively, with 8 bases between them. The CDR3 is 15 amino acids. This sequence was found in a human donor with chronic lymphocytic leukemia. The material sequenced was PBMCs, taken at disease progression, from a patient treated with ibrutinib. The rearrangement joins TRBV6-6 to TRBJ1-2; D might be TRBD1 (6 bases). CDR3 bases: TGTGCCAGCAGTTACTCGGCAGGGGCTAACTATGGCTACACCTTC. It specifies CASSYSAGANYGYTF.